The 20 T cell receptor beta chains below come from one sample, sequenced in a study of CD8 T cells in Susac syndrome. RNA, at roughly 0.45 to 1 ug, was reverse transcribed with random hexamers. In TCRdb, the immunoSEQ multiplex PCR reads were re-called with MiXCR into one record per CDR3 protein. The sample yields 150,000 to 190,000 distinct CDR3 sequences, around 96% seen once. The sample taken for sequencing was CD8+ T cells from PBMCs. These receptors were taken from a human donor with multiple sclerosis.

The count of this clonotype is one. The V and J genes are TRBV28 and TRBJ2-3; D is undetermined. Germline V CDR1 and CDR2: MDHEN, SYDVKM. Trimming shortened V by 4 bases and J by 2 bases, and 16 bases separated the two germline ends. This CDR3 has 16 amino acids. DNA of the CDR3: TGTGCCAGCAGTTCGAGATCCTTTCAGAACACAGATACGCAGTATTTT. Its protein product is CASSSRSFQNTDTQYF.

The chain joins TRBV13 to TRBJ2-3; 9 bases agree with TRBD1. V lost 5 bases to trimming and J lost 3 bases; unmatched junction nucleotides: 6. Germline assignment: CDR1 PRHDT and CDR2 FYEKMQ (reference sequence). The CDR3 has 15 residues. CDR3 in amino acids: CASSPGQGKTDTQYF. The CDR3 DNA follows: TGTGCCAGCAGCCCCGGACAGGGGAAGACAGATACGCAGTATTTT.

The genes are TRBV4-1 and TRBJ2-7; a possible D gene is TRBD2 (6 bases). Deletions cut 4 bases from V and 5 bases from J, with 18 bases between. The CDR3 loop spans 15 amino acids. Germline loops: CDR1 MGHRA, CDR2 YSYEKL. CDR3 sequence reads: CASSPVGGVGDEQYF. The CDR3 DNA follows: TGCGCCAGCAGCCCGGTAGGAGGGGTAGGGGACGAGCAGTACTTC.

The chain uses TRBV20-1 and TRBJ1-5; 8 nucleotides agree with TRBD1. Germline CDR1 and CDR2: DFQATT and SNEGSKA (reference sequence). V was pared by 5 bases and J by 0 bases, with 9 bases of the junction left unmatched. This CDR3 comprises 16 residues. This CDR3 is CSAEDAGQDSNQPQHF. The CDR3 region has the DNA TGCAGTGCTGAAGACGCGGGACAGGATAGCAATCAGCCCCAGCATTTT.

V and J are TRBV5-6 and TRBJ2-1; D gene ambiguous. Germline V gene data show CDR1 as SGHDT and CDR2 as YYEEEE. V gave up 1 base and J gave up 6 bases, with 5 bases separating them. The CDR3 runs 12 residues. CDR3 DNA: TGTGCCAGCAGCTTGCAGGCCAATGAGCAGTTCTTC. Protein sequence: CASSLQANEQFF.

The chain recombines TRBV20-1 with TRBJ1-6; tentative D call: TRBD1 (6 bases). V shed 4 bases and J shed 7 bases, with 11 bases lying between them. Germline V gives CDR1 DFQATT, CDR2 SNEGSKA (reference sequence). The CDR3 consists of 13 residues. Here the CDR3 DNA reads TGCAGTGCTACACAGGGTTTGAATTCACCCCTCCACTTT. It is translated as CSATQGLNSPLHF.

The chain carries TRBV3-1 and TRBJ2-1; TRBD2 aligns across 8 bases. J was trimmed by 3 bases and V by 4 bases; bases with no gene match: 5. In germline, CDR1 is LGHDT, CDR2 YNNKEL (reference sequence). The CDR3 is made up of 15 amino acids. This CDR3 reads CASSPRGANYNEQFF. In DNA form, the CDR3 reads TGTGCCAGCAGCCCGCGGGGGGCCAACTACAATGAGCAGTTCTTC.

This clonotype was picked up a small number of times. The genes are TRBV29-1 and TRBJ2-7; 7 bases fit TRBD1. V dropped 7 bases and J dropped 3; count of bases not matched to a gene: 9. This CDR3 region has 13 residues. Germline-derived CDR1 and CDR2 are SQVTM and ANQGSEA. In DNA form, the CDR3 reads TGCAGCGCTTTGACAGGGTCAGGCTACGAGCAGTACTTC. As protein: CSALTGSGYEQYF.

The rearrangement links TRBV29-1 to TRBJ2-3, with D possibly TRBD2 on 6 matching bases. This CDR3 comprises 12 residues. Deletions cut 7 bases from V and 2 bases from J, with 10 bases between. CDR1 is SQVTM and CDR2 is ANQGSEA in the germline V gene. CDR3 sequence reads: CSAGGNTDTQYF. The CDR3, as DNA: TGCAGCGCCGGCGGGAACACAGATACGCAGTATTTT.

The gene calls are TRBV7-3 and TRBJ2-7, with a tentative D call TRBD2 (6 bases). Per germline, CDR1 SGHTA and CDR2 FQGTGA. Trimming removed 6 bases from V and 13 bases from J, with 13 bases in between. The CDR3 is 10 amino acids. The CDR3 DNA reads as TGTGCCAGCAGTTGCGGGACTTCCTACTTC. Translated: CASSCGTSYF.

The chain couples TRBV7-9 to TRBJ2-7; TRBD2 aligns across 10 bases. The trim removed 5 bases at V and 1 base at J, leaving 5 bases unmatched. The CDR3 covers 15 residues. The germline V gene encodes CDR1 SEHNR and CDR2 FQNEAQ (reference sequence). As DNA, the CDR3 is TGTGCCAGCAGCCTAACGACTAGCGGGTCCTACGAGCAGTACTTC. Residues: CASSLTTSGSYEQYF.

This chain uses TRBV3-1 with TRBJ2-6; D is perhaps TRBD2 (6 bases). CDR3 length: 16 residues. V was cut by 4 bases and J by 2 bases, with 12 bases left in between. Germline V gene lookup returns CDR1 LGHDT and CDR2 YNNKEL (reference sequence). The CDR3 loop is CASSLPPGAGANVLTF. The CDR3 bases are TGTGCCAGCAGCCTCCCGCCGGGAGCTGGGGCCAACGTCCTGACTTTC.

V usage is TRBV5-1 and J usage is TRBJ2-1, with D hard to call. The CDR3 length is 13 residues. The germline V gene encodes CDR1 SGHRS and CDR2 YFSETQ. V dropped 3 bases and J dropped 5 bases, with 9 bases sitting between them. The CDR3 DNA reads TGCGCCAGCAGCTCTTCCTTCGACAATGAGCAGTTCTTC. It encodes CASSSSFDNEQFF.

J is TRBJ1-2 and V is TRBV29-1; D might be TRBD1 (6 bases). This CDR3 is 15 amino acids long. With 1 base removed from V and 3 bases from J, the gap between germline ends came to 15 bases. Germline V CDR1 and CDR2: SQVTM, ANQGSEA. CDR3 bases: TGCAGCGTTGAAGCAGCAGGGGTCGCGGACTATGGCTACACCTTC. This gives the protein CSVEAAGVADYGYTF.

This clonotype showed up just once. V gene TRBV7-9 combines with J gene TRBJ2-7; the D gene is possibly TRBD2 (6 bases). The CDR3 totals 13 residues. Germline V gives CDR1 SEHNR, CDR2 FQNEAQ (reference sequence). Trimming stripped 8 bases from V and 1 base from J, with 12 bases between. The CDR3 DNA reads as TGTGCCAGCGGAGGGAGCCGGTCCTACGAGCAGTACTTC. Its protein is CASGGSRSYEQYF.

The chain recombines TRBV2 with TRBJ1-5; D ambiguous. V lost 6 bases to trimming and J lost 1 base, with 13 bases between them. The CDR3 spans 15 residues. In germline, CDR1 is SNHLY, CDR2 FYNNEI. CDR3: CASRATSDSNQPQHF. In DNA form, the CDR3 reads TGTGCCAGCAGGGCCACCTCAGACAGCAATCAGCCCCAGCATTTT.

This chain's CDR3 is CATGVEQYF. In DNA, the CDR3 is TGTGCCACTGGGGTCGAGCAGTACTTC. J is TRBJ2-7 and V is TRBV10-3; no firm D call. The V gene's germline CDR1 is ENHRY and CDR2 SYGVKD. The CDR3 runs to 9 residues. V gave up 10 bases and J gave up 6 bases, with 7 bases separating them.

The chain has TRBV27 and TRBJ2-2; tentatively, D is TRBD2 (6 bases). V lost 3 bases and J lost 7, with 12 bases in between. From germline, CDR1 is MNHEY and CDR2 SMNVEV (reference sequence). This CDR3 comprises 14 residues. CDR3 residues: CASSFRLVGGELFF. The CDR3 region has the DNA TGTGCCAGCAGTTTTAGACTAGTAGGCGGGGAGCTGTTTTTT.

The chain uses TRBV5-1 and TRBJ2-2, with TRBD2 identical over 11 bases. Losses at the gene ends were 1 base for V and 5 bases for J; bases not matched to a gene: 7. This CDR3 contains 17 residues. Germline CDR1 is SGHRS and CDR2 is YFSETQ. CDR3 sequence reads: CASSLRLAGGETGELFF. The CDR3 DNA follows: TGCGCCAGCAGCTTGCGTCTAGCGGGGGGCGAGACCGGGGAGCTGTTTTTT.

The genes are TRBV28 and TRBJ2-5; D is unresolved. V was trimmed by 8 bases and J by 2 bases, leaving 18 bases between them. The germline V gene has CDR1 MDHEN and CDR2 SYDVKM. There are 15 residues in the CDR3. This chain's CDR3 is CASAEPHQRQETQYF. The CDR3 bases are TGTGCCAGCGCAGAGCCCCACCAACGACAAGAGACCCAGTACTTC.